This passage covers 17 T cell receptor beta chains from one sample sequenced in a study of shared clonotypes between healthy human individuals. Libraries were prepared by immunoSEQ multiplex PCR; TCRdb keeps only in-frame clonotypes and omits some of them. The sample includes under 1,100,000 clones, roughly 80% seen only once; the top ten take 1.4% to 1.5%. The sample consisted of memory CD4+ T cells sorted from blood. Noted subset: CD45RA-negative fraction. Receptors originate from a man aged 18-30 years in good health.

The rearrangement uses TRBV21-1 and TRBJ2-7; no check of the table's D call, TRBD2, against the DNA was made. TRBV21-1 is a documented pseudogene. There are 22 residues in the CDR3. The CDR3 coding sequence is TGTGCCAGCAGCAATTCATCTAAAGGCGGGAGCTGCACAACCCACTCCTCCTACGAGCAGTACTTC. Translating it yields CASSNSSKGGSCTTHSSYEQYF.

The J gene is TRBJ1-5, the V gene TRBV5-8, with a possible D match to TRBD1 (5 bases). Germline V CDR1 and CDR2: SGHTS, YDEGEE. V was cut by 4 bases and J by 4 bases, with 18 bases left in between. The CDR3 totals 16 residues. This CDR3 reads CASSPWTIEGNQPQHF. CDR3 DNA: TGTGCCAGCAGCCCGTGGACAATAGAGGGGAATCAGCCCCAGCATTTT.

For the CDR3, the DNA is TGTGCCATCAGTGATCAACCAGGCTCTGGAAACACCATATATTTT. The encoded protein is CAISDQPGSGNTIYF. The J gene is TRBJ1-3, the V gene TRBV10-3; D not resolved. Germline lookup yields CDR1 ENHRY and CDR2 SYGVKD. This CDR3 spans 15 amino acids. Trimming left V 3 bases short and J 0 bases short, with 9 bases between.

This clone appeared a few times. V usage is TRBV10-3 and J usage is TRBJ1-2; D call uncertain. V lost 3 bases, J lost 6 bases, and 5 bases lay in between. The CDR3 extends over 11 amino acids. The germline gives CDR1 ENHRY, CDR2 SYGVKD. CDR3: CAISDGDGYTF. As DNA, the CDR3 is TGTGCCATCAGTGATGGGGATGGCTACACCTTC.

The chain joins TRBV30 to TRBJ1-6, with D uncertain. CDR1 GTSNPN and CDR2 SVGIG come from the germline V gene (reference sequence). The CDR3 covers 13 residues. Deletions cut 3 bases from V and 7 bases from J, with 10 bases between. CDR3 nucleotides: TGTGCCTGGAGAGACGTGCCCAATTCACCCCTCCACTTT. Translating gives CAWRDVPNSPLHF. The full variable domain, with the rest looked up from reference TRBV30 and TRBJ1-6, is SQTIHQWPATLVQPVGSPLSLECTVEGTSNPNLYWYRQAAGRGLQLLFYSVGIGQISSEVPQNLSASRPQDRQFILSSKKLLLSDSGFYLCAWRDVPNSPLHFGNGTRLTVT.

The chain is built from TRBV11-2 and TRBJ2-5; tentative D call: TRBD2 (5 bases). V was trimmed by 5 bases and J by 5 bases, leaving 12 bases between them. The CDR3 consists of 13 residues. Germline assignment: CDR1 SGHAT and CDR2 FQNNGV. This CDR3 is CASSQEVHETQYF. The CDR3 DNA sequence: TGTGCCAGCAGCCAGGAGGTCCATGAGACCCAGTACTTC.

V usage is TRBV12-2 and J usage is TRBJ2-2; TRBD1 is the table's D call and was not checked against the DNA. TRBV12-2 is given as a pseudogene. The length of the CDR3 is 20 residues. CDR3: CASRLALDRGRFWWAGELFF. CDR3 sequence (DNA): TGTGCAAGTCGCTTAGCGCTAGACAGGGGGCGCTTTTGGTGGGCCGGGGAGCTGTTTTTT.

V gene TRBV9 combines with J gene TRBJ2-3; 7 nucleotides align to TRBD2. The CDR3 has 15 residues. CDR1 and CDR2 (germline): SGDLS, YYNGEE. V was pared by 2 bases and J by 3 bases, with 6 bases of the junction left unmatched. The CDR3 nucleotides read TGTGCCAGCAGCGTCGCGGGAGCCCCAACAGATACGCAGTATTTT. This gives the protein CASSVAGAPTDTQYF.

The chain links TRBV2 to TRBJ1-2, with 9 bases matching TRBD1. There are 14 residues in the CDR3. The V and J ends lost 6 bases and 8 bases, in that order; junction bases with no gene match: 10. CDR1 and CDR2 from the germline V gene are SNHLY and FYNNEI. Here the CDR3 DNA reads TGTGCCAGCAGGACCGGGACAGGGTCCGGCGGCTACACCTTC. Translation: CASRTGTGSGGYTF.

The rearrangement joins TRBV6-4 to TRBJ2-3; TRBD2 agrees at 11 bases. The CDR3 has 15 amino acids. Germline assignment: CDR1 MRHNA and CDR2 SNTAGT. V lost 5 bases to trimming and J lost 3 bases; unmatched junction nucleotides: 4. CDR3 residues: CASSSSGRMTDTQYF. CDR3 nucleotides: TGTGCCAGCAGTTCTAGCGGGAGGATGACAGATACGCAGTATTTT.

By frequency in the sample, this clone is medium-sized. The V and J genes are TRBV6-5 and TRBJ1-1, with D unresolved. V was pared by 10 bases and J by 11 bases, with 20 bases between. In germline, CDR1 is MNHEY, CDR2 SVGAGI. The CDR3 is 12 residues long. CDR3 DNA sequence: TGTGCCACCACCTCGGAAAAGGGTACGGCTTTCTTT. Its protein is CATTSEKGTAFF.

The CDR3, as DNA: TGTGCCACCAGCAGAGATGGCGGGACTTCCTACGAGCAGTACTTC. Protein product: CATSRDGGTSYEQYF. The chain recombines TRBV15 with TRBJ2-7, with TRBD2 as a possible D gene (6 bases). The CDR3 loop spans 15 amino acids. CDR1 is LNHNV and CDR2 is YYDKDF in the germline V gene (reference sequence). Trimming removed 0 bases from V and 1 base from J, with 10 bases in between. The entire variable domain, with the rest obtained from reference TRBV15 and TRBJ2-7, is as follows: DAMVIQNPRYQVTQFGKPVTLSCSQTLNHNVMYWYQQKSSQAPKLLFHYYDKDFNNEADTPDNFQSRRPNTSFCFLDIRSPGLGDTAMYLCATSRDGGTSYEQYFGPGTRLTVT.

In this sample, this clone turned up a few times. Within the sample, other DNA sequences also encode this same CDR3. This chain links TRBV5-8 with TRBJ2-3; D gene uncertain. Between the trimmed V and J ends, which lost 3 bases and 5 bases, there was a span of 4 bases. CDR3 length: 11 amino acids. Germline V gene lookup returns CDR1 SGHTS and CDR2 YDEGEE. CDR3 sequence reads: CASSSRDTQYF. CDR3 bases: TGTGCCAGCAGCTCGCGAGATACGCAGTATTTT.

CDR3 protein: CASSLGGAIHSGGELFF. DNA of the CDR3: TGTGCCAGCAGCTTAGGAGGGGCTATTCACAGTGGAGGGGAGCTGTTTTTT. V and J are TRBV7-2 and TRBJ2-2; D tentatively reads TRBD1 or TRBD2 (5 bases each). V was clipped by 1 base and J by 8 bases, with 20 bases between them. In germline, CDR1 is SGHTA, CDR2 FQGNSA. The CDR3 contains 17 residues.

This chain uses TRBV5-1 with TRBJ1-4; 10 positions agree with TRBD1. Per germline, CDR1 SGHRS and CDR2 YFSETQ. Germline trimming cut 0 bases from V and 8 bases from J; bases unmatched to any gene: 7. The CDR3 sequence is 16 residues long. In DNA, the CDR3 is TGCGCCAGCAGCTTGGAGGGACAGGGGAAGGGGGAAAAACTGTTTTTT. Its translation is CASSLEGQGKGEKLFF.

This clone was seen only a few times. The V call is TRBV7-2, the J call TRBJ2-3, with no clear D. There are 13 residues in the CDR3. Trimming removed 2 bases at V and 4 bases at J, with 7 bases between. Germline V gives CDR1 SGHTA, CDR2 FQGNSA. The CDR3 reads CASSLWAPDTQYF. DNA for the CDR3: TGTGCCAGCAGCTTATGGGCGCCAGATACGCAGTATTTT.

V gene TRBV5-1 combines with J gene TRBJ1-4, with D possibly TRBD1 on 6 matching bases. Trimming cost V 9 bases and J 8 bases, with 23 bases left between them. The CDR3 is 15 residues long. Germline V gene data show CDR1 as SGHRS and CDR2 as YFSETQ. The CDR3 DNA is TGCGCCACCAAGAAGCTGCCAGGGGTGGTCGAAAAACTGTTTTTT. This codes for CATKKLPGVVEKLFF.